These T cell receptor beta chains were read from a single sample in a study of T cell repertoires in cytomegalovirus infection. Using its own MiXCR run on the reads, TCRdb lists one record per CDR3 protein. The data contain hundreds of thousands of distinct CDR3 sequences, 15% to 20% of them singletons. The sample taken for sequencing was PBMCs. The receptors were gathered from a human donor in good health (CMV status not recorded). Some clones in this sample may be carry-over from other donors' samples. Both conserved end residues are part of each CDR3. The D gene is left open where the match is weak. Some rows mark clone size as missing; the rest say once, few, many or name a class of expanded clone.

J | size | D | V | DNA | CDR3
TRBJ2-3 | - | - | TRBV6-6 | TGTGCCAGCAGACAACAGTATGCGGGATTAGATACGCAGTATTTT | CASRQQYAGLDTQYF
TRBJ2-3 | few | - | TRBV5-1 | TGCGCCAGCAGCTTGGCACCGCCCACAGATACGCAGTATTTT | CASSLAPPTDTQYF
TRBJ2-7 | - | TRBD2 | TRBV20-1 | TGCAGTGCTAGAGCTAGCGGGAGATTCTACGAGCAGTACTTC | CSARASGRFYEQYF
TRBJ1-1 | - | TRBD1 | TRBV19 | TGTGCCAGTAGTATTTCGGAGGGGGCGTACACTGAAGCTTTCTTT | CASSISEGAYTEAFF
TRBJ1-1 | - | - | TRBV3-1 | TGTGCCAGCAGCCAAGAGACGGGGAGGAACACTGAAGCTTTCTTT | CASSQETGRNTEAFF
TRBJ2-3 | many | - | TRBV7-2 | TGTGCCAGCAGCTTCCGGGGGGCGTCGTTCACAGATACGCAGTATTTT | CASSFRGASFTDTQYF
TRBJ2-3 | - | - | TRBV7-2 | TGTGCCAGCAGCTTCCTCAGCCTGGGGAATACGCAGTATTTT | CASSFLSLGNTQYF
TRBJ2-1 | - | TRBD2 | TRBV29-1 | TGCAGCGTTTCTACCCGACTAGCAGCTAATGAGCAGTTCTTC | CSVSTRLAANEQFF
TRBJ2-1 | medium-sized | - | TRBV11-3 | TGTGCCAGCAGCTCGTGGAACAATGAGCAGTTCTTC | CASSSWNNEQFF
TRBJ1-2 | many | - | TRBV7-8 | TGTGCCAGCAGCTTAGTGGCGGGGCTCGCCTATGGCTACACCTTC | CASSLVAGLAYGYTF
TRBJ1-3 | - | - | TRBV4-3 | TGCGCCAGCAGCCAAGATTTGACCTCTGGAAACACCATATATTTT | CASSQDLTSGNTIYF
TRBJ1-1 | - | - | TRBV28 | TGTGCCAGCAGTTTATTAACGGTGAACACTGAAGCTTTCTTT | CASSLLTVNTEAFF
TRBJ1-5 | - | - | TRBV28 | TGTGCCAGCAGTCAAGTAAGTCAGCCCCAGCATTTT | CASSQVSQPQHF
TRBJ2-5 | - | - | TRBV2 | TGTGCCAGCAGTGGGGTCGGGGGCGCGGAGACCCAGTACTTC | CASSGVGGAETQYF
TRBJ2-1 | few | TRBD2 | TRBV6-6 | TGTGCCAGCAGAATAGGACTAGCGGGGAATGAGCAGTTCTTC | CASRIGLAGNEQFF
TRBJ2-3 | few | - | TRBV27 | TGTGCCAGCAGTTTATCCCGACTAACCCCCACAGATACGCAGTATTTT | CASSLSRLTPTDTQYF
TRBJ1-5 | many | - | TRBV7-8 | TGTGCCAGCAGCTCCAGCCGGTCCAGGCCCCAGCATTTT | CASSSSRSRPQHF
TRBJ1-6 | many | - | TRBV7-2 | TGTGCCAGCAGCCCCGACCCGGAGGGTTATTCACCCCTCCACTTT | CASSPDPEGYSPLHF
TRBJ2-7 | - | - | TRBV29-1 | TGCAGCGTTGAGGTGGACAGAGGATCCTACGAGCAGTACTTC | CSVEVDRGSYEQYF
TRBJ2-5 | many | TRBD2 | TRBV7-2 | TGTGCCAGCAGCATCTCCCGAGCGGGAGGATCTGAGACCCAGTACTTC | CASSISRAGGSETQYF
TRBJ2-1 | - | TRBD2 | TRBV29-1 | TGCAGCGTTGAAGGTGCTAGCGGGGGCTCCTACAATGAGCAGTTCTTC | CSVEGASGGSYNEQFF
TRBJ2-4 | few | - | TRBV20-1 | TGCAGTGCTAGGGGTGCTACTCCGGGCATTCAGTACTTC | CSARGATPGIQYF
TRBJ1-5 | few | - | TRBV7-2 | TGTGCCAGCAGCCGGGGACCCTACAATCAGCCCCAGCATTTT | CASSRGPYNQPQHF
TRBJ1-1 | - | - | TRBV4-1 | TGCGCCAGCAGCCAAGAATCAGGAATTAACACTGAAGCTTTCTTT | CASSQESGINTEAFF
TRBJ2-7 | many | - | TRBV12-3/TRBV12-4 | TGTGCCAGCAGTTTAAGGGCAGCCTACGAGCAGTACTTC | CASSLRAAYEQYF
TRBJ2-5 | many | - | TRBV7-2 | TGTGCCAGCAGCAAGACTGGAGAGACCCAGTACTTC | CASSKTGETQYF
TRBJ1-5 | many | - | TRBV7-2 | TGTGCCAGCAGCTTAGGAGGGCAGTACAATCAGCCCCAGCATTTT | CASSLGGQYNQPQHF
TRBJ2-1 | - | - | TRBV11-2 | TGTGCCAGCAGCTTAGTGGGGGCAAGGCCGGACGATGAGCAGTTCTTC | CASSLVGARPDDEQFF
TRBJ2-7 | - | - | TRBV7-2 | TGTGCCAGCAGCTTAGACTGGGCCTACGAGCAGTACTTC | CASSLDWAYEQYF
TRBJ2-7 | many | - | TRBV7-2 | TGTGCCAGCAGCTTAGTGCCAGGAACTTACGAGCAGTACTTC | CASSLVPGTYEQYF
TRBJ2-7 | few | - | TRBV12-3/TRBV12-4 | TGTGCCAGCAGCCCGGATCTGCCTGTGATCCACGAGCAGTACTTC | CASSPDLPVIHEQYF
TRBJ1-1 | many | - | TRBV12-3/TRBV12-4 | TGTGCCAGCACCCCCGGAGGTAACACTGAAGCTTTCTTT | CASTPGGNTEAFF
TRBJ1-3 | - | - | TRBV28 | TGTGCCAGCAGTTCCCGCCTCATGGACGGAAACACCATATATTTT | CASSSRLMDGNTIYF
TRBJ2-5 | many | TRBD2 | TRBV7-2 | TGTGCCAGCAGCCCCAAATGGGGGGGGGGAGAGACCCAGTACTTC | CASSPKWGGGETQYF
TRBJ1-5 | many | - | TRBV12-3/TRBV12-4 | TGTGCCAGCAGTTTAAGTCAAGACCAGCCCCAGCATTTT | CASSLSQDQPQHF
TRBJ2-2 | many | - | TRBV5-1 | TGTGCCAGCAGCTTAGGTGCGAACACCGGGGAGCTGTTTTTT | CASSLGANTGELFF
TRBJ2-7 | once | - | TRBV4-1 | TGCGCCAGCAGCGCTCGGGCGGGGGCGGGAGACGAGCAGTACTTC | CASSARAGAGDEQYF
TRBJ1-5 | - | TRBD1 | TRBV4-1 | TGCGCCAGCAGCCAAGAAGGGACAGACAATCAGCCCCAGCATTTT | CASSQEGTDNQPQHF
TRBJ2-7 | - | TRBD1 | TRBV9 | TGTGCCAGCAGCGTAGTGGGGACAGGGAGGTCCTACGAGCAGTACTTC | CASSVVGTGRSYEQYF
TRBJ2-3 | - | - | TRBV12-3/TRBV12-4 | TGTGCCAGCAGTTATGGGGACACAGATACGCAGTATTTT | CASSYGDTDTQYF
TRBJ2-3 | - | TRBD2 | TRBV7-9 | TGTGCCAGCAGCTTTGGGACTAGCGTATCTCGGGATACGCAGTATTTT | CASSFGTSVSRDTQYF
TRBJ2-2 | - | - | TRBV2 | TGTGCCAGCGGCAGTCTTGCGAACACCGGGGAGCTGTTTTTT | CASGSLANTGELFF
TRBJ2-3 | many | TRBD2 | TRBV27 | TGTGCCAGCAGTTTGGGACTAGCGGGAGTCCTAGATACGCAGTATTTT | CASSLGLAGVLDTQYF
TRBJ2-7 | - | - | TRBV7-2 | TGTGCCAGCAGCCCAGGGGCCCTCCGCGAGCAGTACTTC | CASSPGALREQYF